This record concerns one T cell receptor (beta chain) sequence. The antigen is unknown. Germline V gene sequence: CDR1 SGHRS, CDR2 YFSETQ. This CDR3 has 13 residues. Trimming stripped 1 base from V and 8 bases from J, with 12 bases between. These data are taken from a study of cytomegalovirus exposure and HLA in healthy donors. Assay used: immunoSEQ multiplex PCR; TCRdb lists only in-frame clones, some missing. This table holds 100,000 to 120,000 clones, approximately 90% found once. Study-level points and caveats: Researchers counted 164 TCR beta chains as cytomegalovirus-associated.

The sample taken for sequencing was PBMCs. The chain joins TRBV5-1 to TRBJ1-2; D perhaps matches TRBD1 (5 bases). The TCR comes from a woman aged 30 to 39 in good health and CMV-seropositive. CDR3 protein: CASSLSQGEGYTF. The CDR3 coding sequence is TGCGCCAGCAGCTTGTCCCAGGGTGAAGGCTACACCTTC.